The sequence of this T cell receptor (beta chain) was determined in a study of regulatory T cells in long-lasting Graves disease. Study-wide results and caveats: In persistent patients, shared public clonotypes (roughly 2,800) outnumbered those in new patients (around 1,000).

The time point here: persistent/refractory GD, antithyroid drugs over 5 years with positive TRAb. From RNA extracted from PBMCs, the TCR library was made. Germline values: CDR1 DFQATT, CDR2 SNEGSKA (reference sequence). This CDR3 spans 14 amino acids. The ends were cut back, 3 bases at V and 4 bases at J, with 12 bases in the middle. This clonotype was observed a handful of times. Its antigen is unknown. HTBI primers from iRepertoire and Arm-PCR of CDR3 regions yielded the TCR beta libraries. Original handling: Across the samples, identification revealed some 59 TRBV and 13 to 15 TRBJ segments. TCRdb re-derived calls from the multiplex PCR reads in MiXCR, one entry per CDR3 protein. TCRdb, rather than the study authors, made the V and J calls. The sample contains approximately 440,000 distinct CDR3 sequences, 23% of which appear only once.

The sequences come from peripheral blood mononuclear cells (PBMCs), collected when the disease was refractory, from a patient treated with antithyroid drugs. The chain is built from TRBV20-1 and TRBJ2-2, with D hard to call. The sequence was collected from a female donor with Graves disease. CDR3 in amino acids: CSASQGSGTGELFF. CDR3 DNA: TGCAGTGCTAGTCAAGGGTCGGGCACCGGGGAGCTGTTTTTT.